What follows are 20 T cell receptor beta chains derived from one specimen sequenced in a study of T-cell memory formation after mild COVID-19. In TCRdb, the 5' RACE reads were re-called with MiXCR into one record per CDR3 protein. The table has a few hundred thousand distinct CDR3 sequences, about 13% seen once; the top ten hold roughly a fifth. The specimen was PBMCs or a T cell subset sorted from them (not recorded which). These receptors originate from a man between 18 and 35 years old who had mild COVID-19 (a few samples of this study predate the infection). Cell type and time point are not known.

This clonotype appeared a few times. This chain links TRBV9 with TRBJ2-5; the match to TRBD1 covers 9 bases. This CDR3 comprises 15 residues. Per the germline V gene, CDR1 is SGDLS and CDR2 is YYNGEE. V dropped 3 bases and J dropped 5; count of bases not matched to a gene: 8. The CDR3 loop reads CASSATGTGLETQYF. In DNA, the CDR3 is TGTGCCAGCAGCGCTACCGGGACAGGGCTGGAGACCCAGTACTTC. The entire variable domain, with the rest obtained from reference TRBV9 and TRBJ2-5, is as follows: DSGVTQTPKHLITATGQRVTLRCSPRSGDLSVYWYQQSLDQGLQFLIQYYNGEERAKGNILERFSAQQFPDLHSELNLSSLELGDSALYFCASSATGTGLETQYFGPGTRLLVL.

This clonotype was counted only a few times. This chain uses TRBV20-1 with TRBJ2-7; D ambiguous. The CDR3 consists of 13 residues. Germline V gene sequence: CDR1 DFQATT, CDR2 SNEGSKA (reference sequence). V was shortened by 6 bases and J by 0 bases, with 12 bases between the two germline ends. CDR3 nucleotides: TGCAGTGCCACCCTCGGACGCTCCTACGAGCAGTACTTC. Residues: CSATLGRSYEQYF.

This chain uses TRBV7-2 with TRBJ2-3; D is perhaps TRBD1 (5 bases). The CDR3 is 15 residues long. Germline assignment: CDR1 SGHTA and CDR2 FQGNSA. V was clipped by 4 bases and J by 0 bases, with 11 bases between them. DNA of the CDR3: TGTGCCAGCAGCTCAGGGATCTCTAGCACAGATACGCAGTATTTT. This translates into CASSSGISSTDTQYF.

This clonotype was detected ten times or more. V and J are TRBV7-2 and TRBJ2-5; a possible D gene is TRBD1 (5 bases). The CDR3 runs 13 residues. Germline CDR1 and CDR2: SGHTA and FQGNSA. Between the trimmed V and J ends, which lost 5 bases and 4 bases, there was a span of 11 bases. The CDR3 loop reads CASSPGYSETQYF. Here the CDR3 DNA reads TGTGCCAGCAGCCCAGGGTATTCAGAGACCCAGTACTTC.

At least ten counts were recorded for this clonotype. The chain links TRBV7-9 to TRBJ2-7; TRBD1 matches 9 bases. CDR1 is SEHNR, CDR2 FQNEAQ, per germline (reference sequence). The CDR3 has 14 amino acids. The J segment lost 2 bases and the V segment lost 1 base, leaving 0 bases of the junction unmatched. The CDR3 bases are TGTGCCAGCAGCTTAGGACAGGGGGCCTACGAGCAGTACGTC. Translation: CASSLGQGAYEQYV.

A remark on this clonotype: Relative to the germline gene, one junction end is altered; a read error may explain this. V usage is TRBV5-1 and J usage is TRBJ2-4; TRBD1 matches 9 bases. This CDR3 region has 20 residues. Germline V gene lookup returns CDR1 SGHRS and CDR2 YFSETQ. Written as DNA, the CDR3 is TGCGCCAGCTGCTTGGAGGGACAGGGTGCCCTTTTTAAAGCCAAAAACATTCAGTACTTC. Its translation: CASCLEGQGALFKAKNIQYF. Full variable domain (outside the CDR3, taken from reference TRBV5-1 and TRBJ2-4): KAGVTQTPRYLIKTRGQQVTLSCSPISGHRSVSWYQQTPGQGLQFLFEYFSETQRNKGNFPGRFSGRQFSNSRSEMNVSTLELGDSALYLCASCLEGQGALFKAKNIQYFGAGTRLSVL.

This clonotype was found a few times. The chain employs TRBV12-3 or TRBV12-4 and TRBJ2-5; D is unresolved. The CDR3 contains 14 residues. Between the trimmed V and J ends, which lost 8 bases and 1 base, there was a span of 14 bases. CDR3 sequence: CASGSWAAQETQYF. CDR3 sequence (DNA): TGTGCCAGCGGTAGCTGGGCAGCCCAAGAGACCCAGTACTTC.

In this sample, this clonotype turned up a few times. The chain couples TRBV7-9 to TRBJ2-7, with 8 nucleotides matching TRBD1. CDR3 length: 15 amino acids. V was clipped by 5 bases and J by 0 bases; unmatched bases: 6. Germline V gives CDR1 SEHNR, CDR2 FQNEAQ (reference sequence). CDR3 in DNA: TGTGCCAGCAGCGGCCGGGACAGGAGCTCCTACGAGCAGTACTTC. This translates into CASSGRDRSSYEQYF.

This clonotype was observed many times. The gene calls are TRBV5-1 and TRBJ2-3; D is undetermined. This CDR3 spans 16 amino acids. The germline V gene has CDR1 SGHRS and CDR2 YFSETQ. V lost 0 bases, J lost 1 base, and 12 bases lay in between. CDR3: CASSLVLIARTDTQYF. In nucleotides, the CDR3 is TGCGCCAGCAGCTTGGTTTTGATCGCTCGCACAGATACGCAGTATTTT.

The V call is TRBV5-1, the J call TRBJ2-1; 7 nucleotides agree with TRBD1. V was clipped by 2 bases and J by 7 bases; unmatched bases: 6. This CDR3 has 14 amino acids. The V gene's germline CDR1 is SGHRS and CDR2 YFSETQ. The CDR3 sequence: CASSFLGGINEQFF. The DNA of the CDR3 is TGCGCCAGCAGCTTCTTAGGGGGCATTAATGAGCAGTTCTTC.

V and J are TRBV6-1 and TRBJ1-5; D gene uncertain. CDR3 length: 14 amino acids. The V gene lost 2 bases and the J gene lost 3 bases, with 8 bases spanning the gap. Looked up from germline, CDR1 is MNHNS and CDR2 is SASEGT. In nucleotides, the CDR3 is TGTGCCAGCAGTGAATGGGCGGCCAATCAGCCCCAGCATTTT. Protein: CASSEWAANQPQHF.

This clonotype was observed a few times. The chain is built from TRBV7-9 and TRBJ2-7, with D possibly TRBD2 on 6 matching bases. V lost 4 bases to trimming and J lost 3 bases, with 7 bases between them. The CDR3 length is 12 residues. Germline CDR1 is SEHNR and CDR2 is FQNEAQ (reference sequence). The CDR3 DNA is TGTGCCAGCAGCTGGGGAGGCTACGAGCAGTACGTC. Encoded protein: CASSWGGYEQYV.

This clonotype turned up a few times. The rearrangement joins TRBV5-1 to TRBJ1-1; TRBD1 matches at 7 bases. Trimming at V came to 3 bases and at J to 3 bases, leaving 5 bases not matched to a gene. Germline values: CDR1 SGHRS, CDR2 YFSETQ. The CDR3 totals 14 residues. For the CDR3, the DNA is TGCGCCAGCAGCTGGGGACAGCCTGACACTGAAGCTTTCTTT. Amino acid sequence: CASSWGQPDTEAFF.

This clonotype was detected many times. The chain uses TRBV7-9 and TRBJ1-2, with TRBD1 matching 8 bases. Per the germline V gene, CDR1 is SEHNR and CDR2 is FQNEAQ (reference sequence). Trimming at V came to 6 bases and at J to 1 base, leaving 10 bases not matched to a gene. The CDR3 runs 16 residues. This chain's CDR3 is CASRYLTGQVNYGYTF. The CDR3 DNA sequence: TGTGCCAGCAGATATTTGACGGGACAGGTTAACTATGGCTACACCTTC.

Many counts were recorded for this clonotype. The V gene is TRBV7-3, the J gene TRBJ2-2, with TRBD1 matching 8 bases. The CDR3 sequence is 15 residues long. Germline CDR1 reads SGHTA; CDR2 reads FQGTGA. V shed 2 bases and J 5 bases; nucleotides not matched to a gene: 4. In nucleotides, the CDR3 is TGTGCCAGCAGCTTAGCGGACAGGGATACCGGGGAGCTGTTTTTT. It encodes CASSLADRDTGELFF.

This clonotype has more than one count but fewer than ten. The chain recombines TRBV5-1 with TRBJ1-1; possible D gene TRBD1, 6 bases. The CDR3 loop spans 14 amino acids. Germline CDR1 reads SGHRS; CDR2 reads YFSETQ. The V end lost 2 bases, the J end lost 6 bases, and 14 bases lay between the germline ends. CDR3 amino acids: CASSFRDTGAEAFF. The DNA of the CDR3 is TGCGCCAGCAGCTTCAGGGACACCGGGGCTGAAGCTTTCTTT.

This chain connects TRBV6-6 to TRBJ2-3; no clear D. This CDR3 comprises 14 residues. The V end was cut by 5 bases, the J end by 4 bases, with 13 bases between. Germline CDR1 and CDR2: MNHNY and SVGAGI (reference sequence). CDR3 in DNA: TGTGCCAGCAGTCGCCCGATGCCGTCAGATACGCAGTATTTT. Residues: CASSRPMPSDTQYF.

The table lists this clonotype with a few counts. This chain connects TRBV11-2 to TRBJ2-2; D is perhaps TRBD2 (6 bases). Germline CDR1 is SGHAT and CDR2 is FQNNGV. The CDR3 runs 15 residues. Trimming pared 4 bases from V and 3 bases from J, leaving 12 bases between. The CDR3 sequence: CASSSGRGDTGELFF. CDR3 DNA sequence: TGTGCCAGCAGCTCGGGGCGGGGAGACACCGGGGAGCTGTTTTTT.

The J gene is TRBJ2-7, the V gene TRBV28; 8 nucleotides align to TRBD2. This CDR3 has 14 residues. Germline values: CDR1 MDHEN, CDR2 SYDVKM. J was trimmed by 2 bases and V by 3 bases; bases with no gene match: 3. As DNA, the CDR3 is TGTGCCAGCAGTTTGGGACTAGTCCCCTACGAGCAGTACGTC. Protein sequence: CASSLGLVPYEQYV.

This clonotype was seen many times. The CDR3 region has the DNA TGCAGTGCTAGAGATGGGGACTACCAAGAGACCCAGTACTTC. Amino acids: CSARDGDYQETQYF. The V gene is TRBV20-1, the J gene TRBJ2-5, with D maybe TRBD2 (6 bases). Germline V gene sequence: CDR1 DFQATT, CDR2 SNEGSKA (reference sequence). The CDR3 runs 14 residues. The V gene lost 0 bases and the J gene lost 0 bases, with 8 bases spanning the gap.